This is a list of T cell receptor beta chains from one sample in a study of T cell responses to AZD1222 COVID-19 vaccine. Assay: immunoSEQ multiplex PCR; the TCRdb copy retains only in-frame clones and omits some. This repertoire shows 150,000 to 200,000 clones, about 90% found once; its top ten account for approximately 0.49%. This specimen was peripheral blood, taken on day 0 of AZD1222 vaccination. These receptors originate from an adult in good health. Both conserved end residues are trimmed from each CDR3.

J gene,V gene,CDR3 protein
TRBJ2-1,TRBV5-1,ASSLGLAGHEQF
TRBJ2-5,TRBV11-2,ASSPRPGAKETQY
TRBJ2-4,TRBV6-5,ASRVRELNIQY
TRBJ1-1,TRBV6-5,ASSYRETEAF
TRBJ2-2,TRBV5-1,ASSGTSGRGTGELF
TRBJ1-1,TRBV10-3,ALVKRAPMNTEAF
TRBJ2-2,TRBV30,AWGGGRTTGELF
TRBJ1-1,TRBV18,ASSLGGPRNTEAF
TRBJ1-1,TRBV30,AWSPGIFEAF
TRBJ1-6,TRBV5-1,ASSSQGSGSPLH
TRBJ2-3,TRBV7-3,ASSDAFLQAGLAGTDTQY
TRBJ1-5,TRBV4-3,ASSLDGTDYQPQH
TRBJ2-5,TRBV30,AWRQQSGATQY
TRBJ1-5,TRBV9,ASSPTTGGGQPQH
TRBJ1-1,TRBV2,ASSTKLNTEAF
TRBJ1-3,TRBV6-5,ASSYARQGTGNTIY
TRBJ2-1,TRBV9,ASSVGGVNEQF
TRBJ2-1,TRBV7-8,ASSQRDGAYNEQF